This T cell receptor beta chain emerged from a study of blood T cell repertoires in COVID-19. Overall study: There were acute and convalescent COVID-19 samples, and they came from the United States, Italy and Spain. T cells, B-cell-depleted T cells, or PBMCs provided the cDNA or gDNA that served as material.

As originally analysed: Scientists estimated how many nucleated cells there were by amplifying reference gene primers. Libraries were prepared by immunoSEQ multiplex PCR; TCRdb keeps only in-frame clonotypes and omits some of them. V and J calls plus clone size are reproduced from that table; the DNA served to infer D and trimming. The table includes about 120,000 clones, roughly four fifths detected once. This CDR3 spans 17 amino acids. Germline CDR1 and CDR2: MNHEY and SMNVEV (reference sequence). Trimming cost V 5 bases and J 0 bases; bases outside gene matches: 13. The sequencing sample was made of peripheral blood. The chain uses TRBV27 and TRBJ2-7, with 7 bases identical to TRBD1. This clonotype was sampled from a human donor in a cohort sampled during active COVID-19. The CDR3: CASSPPEPGQTSYEQYF. CDR3 DNA: TGTGCCAGCAGTCCCCCTGAACCGGGACAGACCTCCTACGAGCAGTACTTC.